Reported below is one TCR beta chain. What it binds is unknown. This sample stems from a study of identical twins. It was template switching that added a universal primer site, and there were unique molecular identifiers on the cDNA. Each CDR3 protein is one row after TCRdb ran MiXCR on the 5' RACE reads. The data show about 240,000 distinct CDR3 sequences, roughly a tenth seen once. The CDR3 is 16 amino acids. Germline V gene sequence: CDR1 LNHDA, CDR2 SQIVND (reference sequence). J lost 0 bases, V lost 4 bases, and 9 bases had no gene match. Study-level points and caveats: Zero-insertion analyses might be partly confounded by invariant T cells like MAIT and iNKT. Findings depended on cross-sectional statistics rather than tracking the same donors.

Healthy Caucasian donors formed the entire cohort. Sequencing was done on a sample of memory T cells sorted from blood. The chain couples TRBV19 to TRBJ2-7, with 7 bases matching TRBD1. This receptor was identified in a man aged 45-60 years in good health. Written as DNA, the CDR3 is TGTGCCAGTAGTAACCCGACAGGGACCAGCTCCTACGAGCAGTACTTC. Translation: CASSNPTGTSSYEQYF.